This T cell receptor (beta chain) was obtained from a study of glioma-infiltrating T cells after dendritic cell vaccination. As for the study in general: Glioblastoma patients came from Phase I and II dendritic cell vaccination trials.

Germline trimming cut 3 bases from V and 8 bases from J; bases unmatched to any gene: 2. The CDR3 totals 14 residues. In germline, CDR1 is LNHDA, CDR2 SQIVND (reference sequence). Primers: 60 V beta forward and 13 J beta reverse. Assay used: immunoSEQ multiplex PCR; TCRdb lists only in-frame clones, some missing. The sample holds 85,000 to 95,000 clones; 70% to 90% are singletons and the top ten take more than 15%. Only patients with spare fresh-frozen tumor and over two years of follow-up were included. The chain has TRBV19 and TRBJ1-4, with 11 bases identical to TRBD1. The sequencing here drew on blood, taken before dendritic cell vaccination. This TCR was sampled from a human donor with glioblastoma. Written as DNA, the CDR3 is TGTGCCAGTAGTATCGGGACAGGGGGGGAAAAACTGTTTTTT. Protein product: CASSIGTGGEKLFF.